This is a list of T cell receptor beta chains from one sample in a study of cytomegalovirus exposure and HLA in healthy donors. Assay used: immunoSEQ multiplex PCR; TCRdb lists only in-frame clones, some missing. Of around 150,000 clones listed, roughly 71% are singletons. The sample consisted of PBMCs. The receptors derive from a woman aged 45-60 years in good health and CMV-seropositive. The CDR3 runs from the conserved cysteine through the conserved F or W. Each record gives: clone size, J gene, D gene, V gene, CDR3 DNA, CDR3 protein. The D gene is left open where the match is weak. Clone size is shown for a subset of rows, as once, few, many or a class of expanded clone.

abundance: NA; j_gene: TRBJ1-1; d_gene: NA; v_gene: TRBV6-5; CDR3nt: TGTGCCAGCAGTTACCGGGAGGCCGAAGGGGCTTTCTTT; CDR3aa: CASSYREAEGAFF
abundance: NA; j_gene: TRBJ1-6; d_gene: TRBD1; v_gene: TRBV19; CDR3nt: TGTGCCAGTAGTTCCGGGACAGTCAGTTCACCCCTCCACTTT; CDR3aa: CASSSGTVSSPLHF
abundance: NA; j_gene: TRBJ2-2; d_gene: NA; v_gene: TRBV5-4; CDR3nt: TGTGCCAGCAGCGGTGGCGGGGACGGTCGCCGGGAGCTGTTTTTT; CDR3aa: CASSGGGDGRRELFF
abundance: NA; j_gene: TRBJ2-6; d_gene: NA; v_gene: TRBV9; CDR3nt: TGTGCCAGCAGCTCAGGGGTAAGCTCTGGGGCCAACGTCCTGACTTTC; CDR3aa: CASSSGVSSGANVLTF
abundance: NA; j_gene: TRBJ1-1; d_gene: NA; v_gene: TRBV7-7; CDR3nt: TGTGCCAGCAGCTTAATTTCTGCGGGGAACACTGAAGCTTTCTTT; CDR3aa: CASSLISAGNTEAFF
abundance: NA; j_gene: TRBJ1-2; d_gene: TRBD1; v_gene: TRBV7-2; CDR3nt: TGTGCCAGCAGCTTCCCGGGACAGGGGGCGATTGGCTACACCTTC; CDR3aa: CASSFPGQGAIGYTF
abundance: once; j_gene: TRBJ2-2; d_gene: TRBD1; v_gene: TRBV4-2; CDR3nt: TGTGCCAGCAGCCAACCACTGACAGGGGCGAACACCGGGGAGCTGTTTTTT; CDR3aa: CASSQPLTGANTGELFF
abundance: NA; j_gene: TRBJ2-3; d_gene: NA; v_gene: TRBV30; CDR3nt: TGTGCCTGGAGTGTCGGCACAGATACGCAGTATTTT; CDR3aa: CAWSVGTDTQYF
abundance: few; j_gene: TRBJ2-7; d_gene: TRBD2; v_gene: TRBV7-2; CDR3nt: TGTGCCAGCAGGCCGGGAGGATTCTACGAGCAGTACTTC; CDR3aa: CASRPGGFYEQYF
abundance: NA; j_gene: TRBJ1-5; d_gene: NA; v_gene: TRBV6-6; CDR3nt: TGTGCCAGCAGTCCTATGGACAGCCCTAGCAATCAGCCCCAGCATTTT; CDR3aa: CASSPMDSPSNQPQHF
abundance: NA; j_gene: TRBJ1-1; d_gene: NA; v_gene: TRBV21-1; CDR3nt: TGTGCCAGCTCCGTGTGGGCAGGGCACATGAACACTGAAGCTTTCTTT; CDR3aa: CASSVWAGHMNTEAFF
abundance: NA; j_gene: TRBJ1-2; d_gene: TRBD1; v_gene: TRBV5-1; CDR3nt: TGCGCCAGCAGCTCACCGGGACAGGGAAATGGCTACACCTTC; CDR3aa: CASSSPGQGNGYTF
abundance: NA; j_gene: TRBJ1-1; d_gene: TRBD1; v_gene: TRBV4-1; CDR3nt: TGCGCCAGCAGCCAACCGACAACTGACAGGGGCCGCACTGAAGCTTTCTTT; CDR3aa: CASSQPTTDRGRTEAFF
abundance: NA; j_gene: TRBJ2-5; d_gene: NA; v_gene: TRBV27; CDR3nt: TGTGCCAGCAGTTACCGCGGGGAGACCCAGTACTTC; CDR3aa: CASSYRGETQYF
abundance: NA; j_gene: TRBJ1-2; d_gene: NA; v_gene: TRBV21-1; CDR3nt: TGTGCCAGCAGCTACCGGGACAAATCAAAGAGGGGCTACACCTTC; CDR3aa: CASSYRDKSKRGYTF
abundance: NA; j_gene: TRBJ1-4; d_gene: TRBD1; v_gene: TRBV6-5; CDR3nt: TGTGCCAGCAGTTATAACAGGGGGCGGGAAAAACTGTTTTTT; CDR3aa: CASSYNRGREKLFF
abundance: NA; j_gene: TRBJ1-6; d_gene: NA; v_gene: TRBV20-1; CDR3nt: TGCAGTGCTTCAGGGGTCCGAACCCTCCACTTT; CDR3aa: CSASGVRTLHF
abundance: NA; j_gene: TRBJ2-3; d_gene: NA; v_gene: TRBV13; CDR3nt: TGTGCCAGCAGCTCCGGAACAGGGTACCTAGATACGCAGTATTTT; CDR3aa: CASSSGTGYLDTQYF
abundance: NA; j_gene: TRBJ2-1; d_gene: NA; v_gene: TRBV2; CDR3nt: TGTGCCAGCAATTACGGACTATCTAGCAATGAGCAGTTCTTC; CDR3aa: CASNYGLSSNEQFF
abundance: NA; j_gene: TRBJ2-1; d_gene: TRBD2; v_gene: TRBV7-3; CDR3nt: TGTGCCAGCAGCTTAAGCGGGGGGGTCTACAATGAGCAGTTCTTC; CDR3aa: CASSLSGGVYNEQFF
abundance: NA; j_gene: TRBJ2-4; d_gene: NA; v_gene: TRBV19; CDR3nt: TGTGCCAGTAGTATAGTACACGGCGGAGGTGGCATTCAGTACTTC; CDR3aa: CASSIVHGGGGIQYF
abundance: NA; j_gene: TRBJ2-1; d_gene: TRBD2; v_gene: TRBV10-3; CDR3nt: TGTGCCACGTTAGCGGGGGCCAACTACAATGAGCAGTTCTTC; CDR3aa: CATLAGANYNEQFF
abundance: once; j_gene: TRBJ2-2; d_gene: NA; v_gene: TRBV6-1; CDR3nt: TGTGCCAGCAGATACAGTAACGCGAACACCGGGGAGCTGTTTTTT; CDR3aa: CASRYSNANTGELFF
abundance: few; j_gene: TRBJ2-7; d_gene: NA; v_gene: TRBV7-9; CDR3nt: TGTGCCAGCAGCCCCGGTCCCAACTACGAGCAGTACTTC; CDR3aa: CASSPGPNYEQYF
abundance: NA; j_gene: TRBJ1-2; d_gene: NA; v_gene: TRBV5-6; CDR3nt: TGTGCCAGCAGCTTGGACAGGATGGGCTACACCTTC; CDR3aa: CASSLDRMGYTF
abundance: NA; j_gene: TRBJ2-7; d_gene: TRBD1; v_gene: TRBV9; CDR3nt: TGTGCCAGCAGCACCGCCGGGACAGGTGGACTCGAGCAGTACTTC; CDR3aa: CASSTAGTGGLEQYF
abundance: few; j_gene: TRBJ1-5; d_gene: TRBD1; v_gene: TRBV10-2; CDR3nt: TGCGCCAGCAGCCCGGGACAGGGCAATCAGCCCCAGCATTTT; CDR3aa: CASSPGQGNQPQHF
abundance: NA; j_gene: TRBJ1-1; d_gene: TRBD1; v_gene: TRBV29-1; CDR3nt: TGCAGCGTTGCGGCCGACAGGGGGGTCACTGAAGCTTTCTTT; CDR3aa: CSVAADRGVTEAFF
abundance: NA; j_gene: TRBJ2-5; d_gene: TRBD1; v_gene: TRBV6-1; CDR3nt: TGTGCCAGCAGTGAAATGACAGGGAGAGAGACCCAGTACTTC; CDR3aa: CASSEMTGRETQYF
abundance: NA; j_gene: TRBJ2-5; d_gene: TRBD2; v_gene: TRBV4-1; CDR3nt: TGCGCCAGCAGCCAAGGCACTAGCGGGGGATACCAAGAGACCCAGTACTTC; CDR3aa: CASSQGTSGGYQETQYF
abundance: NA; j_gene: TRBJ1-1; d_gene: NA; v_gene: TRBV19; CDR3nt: TGTGCCAGTAGCAGCGGAACGAACACTGAAGCTTTCTTT; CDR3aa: CASSSGTNTEAFF